The T cell receptor (beta chain) under discussion was sequenced for a study of blood T cell repertoires in COVID-19. For the study at large: The United States, Italy and Spain were the sources of the acute and convalescent COVID-19 samples. The analysed material was cDNA or gDNA that came from T cells, B-cell-depleted T cells, or PBMCs.

Germline V lookup: CDR1 SGHNT, CDR2 YYREEE (reference sequence). The CDR3 runs 15 residues. V dropped 4 bases and J dropped 6 bases, with 19 bases sitting between them. How the authors handled the data: It was from reference gene primer amplification that nucleated cell counts were estimated. TCRdb's copy holds only in-frame clones and misses some; the assay was immunoSEQ multiplex PCR. D and trimming come from the DNA, and the V and J calls and clone size come from that table. Of some 97,000 clones in the sample, 70% to 90% were seen once. This clonotype originated in a human donor in a cohort sampled during active COVID-19. The chain combines TRBV5-4 with TRBJ2-5; D possibly corresponds to TRBD2 (7 bases). Sequencing used peripheral blood. CDR3 DNA sequence: TGTGCCAGCAGCCCCCGGGGGGCGGTCGGAAAGACCCAGTACTTC. Encoded protein: CASSPRGAVGKTQYF.